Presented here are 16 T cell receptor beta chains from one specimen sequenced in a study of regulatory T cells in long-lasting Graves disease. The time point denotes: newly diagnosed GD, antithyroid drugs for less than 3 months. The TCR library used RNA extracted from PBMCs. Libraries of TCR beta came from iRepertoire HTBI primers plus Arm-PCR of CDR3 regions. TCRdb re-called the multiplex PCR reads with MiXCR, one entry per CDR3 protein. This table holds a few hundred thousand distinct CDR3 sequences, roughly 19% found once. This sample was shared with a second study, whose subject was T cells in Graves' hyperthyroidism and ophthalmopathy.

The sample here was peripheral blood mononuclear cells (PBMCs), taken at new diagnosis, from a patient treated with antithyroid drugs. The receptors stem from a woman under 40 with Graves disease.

CDR3 in amino acids: CASRTRGQWGTEAFF. As DNA, the CDR3 is TGTGCCAGCAGAACCCGGGGACAGTGGGGCACTGAAGCTTTCTTT. The J gene is TRBJ1-1, the V gene TRBV28; 7 bases map to TRBD1. CDR1 is MDHEN, CDR2 SYDVKM, per germline. V trimming: 6 bases; J trimming: 4 bases; junction bases outside the gene matches: 11. The CDR3 spans 15 residues.

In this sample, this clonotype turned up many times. As DNA, the CDR3 is TGTGCCAGCAGTTGGACAGGGTTAATTGGCTACACCTTC. Its translation is CASSWTGLIGYTF. This sequence joins TRBV2 and TRBJ1-2; 8 bases are shared with TRBD1. The ends lost 5 bases at V and 7 bases at J; junction bases unmatched: 6. CDR1 and CDR2 from the germline V gene are SNHLY and FYNNEI. The length of the CDR3 is 13 residues. The whole variable domain, filled in from reference TRBV2 and TRBJ1-2, reads EPEVTQTPSHQVTQMGQEVILRCVPISNHLYFYWYRQILGQKVEFLVSFYNNEISEKSEIFDDQFSVERPDGSNFTLKIRSTKLEDSAMYFCASSWTGLIGYTFGSGTRLTVV.

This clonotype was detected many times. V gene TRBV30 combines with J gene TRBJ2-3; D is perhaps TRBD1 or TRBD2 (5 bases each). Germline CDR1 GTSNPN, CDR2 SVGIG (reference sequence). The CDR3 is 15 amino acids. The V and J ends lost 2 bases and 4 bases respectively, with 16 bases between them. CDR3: CAWSLDGTGADTQYF. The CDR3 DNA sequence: TGTGCCTGGAGTCTTGACGGGACGGGCGCAGATACGCAGTATTTT. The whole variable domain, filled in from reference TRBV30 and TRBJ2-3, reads SQTIHQWPATLVQPVGSPLSLECTVEGTSNPNLYWYRQAAGRGLQLLFYSVGIGQISSEVPQNLSASRPQDRQFILSSKKLLLSDSGFYLCAWSLDGTGADTQYFGPGTRLTVL.

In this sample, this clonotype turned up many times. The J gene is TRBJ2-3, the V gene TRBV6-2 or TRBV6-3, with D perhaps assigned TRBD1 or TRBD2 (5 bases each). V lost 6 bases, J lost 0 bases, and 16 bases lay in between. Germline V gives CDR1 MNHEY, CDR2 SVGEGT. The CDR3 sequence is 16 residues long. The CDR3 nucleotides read TGTGCCAGCAGACCCCTAGGGGACGTTAGCACAGATACGCAGTATTTT. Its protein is CASRPLGDVSTDTQYF.

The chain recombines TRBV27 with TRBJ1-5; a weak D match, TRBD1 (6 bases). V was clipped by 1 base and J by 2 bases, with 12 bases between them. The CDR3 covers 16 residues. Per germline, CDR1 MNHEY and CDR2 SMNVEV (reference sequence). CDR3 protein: CASSLWGGDGNQPQHF. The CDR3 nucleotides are TGTGCCAGCAGTTTATGGGGGGGCGATGGCAATCAGCCCCAGCATTTT.

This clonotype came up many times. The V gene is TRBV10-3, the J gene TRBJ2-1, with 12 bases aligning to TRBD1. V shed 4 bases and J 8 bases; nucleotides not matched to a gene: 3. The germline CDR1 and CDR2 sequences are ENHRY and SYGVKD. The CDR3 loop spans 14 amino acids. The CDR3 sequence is CAISGDRGRDEQFF. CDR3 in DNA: TGTGCCATCAGTGGGGACAGGGGGCGCGATGAGCAGTTCTTC.

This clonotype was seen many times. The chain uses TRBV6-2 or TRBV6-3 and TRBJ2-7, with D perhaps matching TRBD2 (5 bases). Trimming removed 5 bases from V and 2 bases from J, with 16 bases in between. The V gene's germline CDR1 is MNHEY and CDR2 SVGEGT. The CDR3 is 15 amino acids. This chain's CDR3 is CASSPEAGVPYEQYF. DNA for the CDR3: TGTGCCAGCAGTCCAGAGGCGGGTGTGCCCTACGAGCAGTACTTC.

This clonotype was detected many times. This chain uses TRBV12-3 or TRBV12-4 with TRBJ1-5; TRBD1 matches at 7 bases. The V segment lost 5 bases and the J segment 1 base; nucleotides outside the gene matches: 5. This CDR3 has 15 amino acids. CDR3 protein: CASSPDRLSNQPQHF. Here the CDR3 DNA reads TGTGCCAGCAGTCCGGACAGGTTAAGCAATCAGCCCCAGCATTTT.

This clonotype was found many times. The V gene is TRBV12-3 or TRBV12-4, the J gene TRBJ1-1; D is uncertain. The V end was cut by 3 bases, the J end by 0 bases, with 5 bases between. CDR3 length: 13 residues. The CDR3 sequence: CASSFYMNTEAFF. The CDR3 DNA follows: TGTGCCAGCAGTTTTTACATGAACACTGAAGCTTTCTTT.

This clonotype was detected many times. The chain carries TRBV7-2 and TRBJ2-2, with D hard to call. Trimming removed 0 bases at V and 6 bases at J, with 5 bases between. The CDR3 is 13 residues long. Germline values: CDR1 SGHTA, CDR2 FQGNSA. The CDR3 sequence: CASSLAGSGELFF. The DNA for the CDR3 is TGTGCCAGCAGCTTAGCAGGGTCCGGGGAGCTGTTTTTT.

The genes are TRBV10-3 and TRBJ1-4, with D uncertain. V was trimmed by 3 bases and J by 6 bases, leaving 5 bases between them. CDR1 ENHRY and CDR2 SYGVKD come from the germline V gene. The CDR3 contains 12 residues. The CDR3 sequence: CAISDRDEKLFF. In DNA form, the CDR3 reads TGTGCCATCAGTGACAGAGATGAAAAACTGTTTTTT.

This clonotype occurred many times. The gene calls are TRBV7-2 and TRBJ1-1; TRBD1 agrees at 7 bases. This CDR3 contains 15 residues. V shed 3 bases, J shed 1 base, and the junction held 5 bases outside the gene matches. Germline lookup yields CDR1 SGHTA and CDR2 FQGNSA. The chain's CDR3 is CASSFSGGGNTEAFF. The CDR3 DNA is TGTGCCAGCAGCTTTTCAGGGGGGGGGAACACTGAAGCTTTCTTT.

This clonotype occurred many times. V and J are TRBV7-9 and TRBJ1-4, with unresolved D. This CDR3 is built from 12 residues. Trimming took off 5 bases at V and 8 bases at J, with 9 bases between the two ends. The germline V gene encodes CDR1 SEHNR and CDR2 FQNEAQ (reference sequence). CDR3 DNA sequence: TGTGCCAGCAGCCCCCCAAGGGAAAAACTGTTTTTT. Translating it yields CASSPPREKLFF.

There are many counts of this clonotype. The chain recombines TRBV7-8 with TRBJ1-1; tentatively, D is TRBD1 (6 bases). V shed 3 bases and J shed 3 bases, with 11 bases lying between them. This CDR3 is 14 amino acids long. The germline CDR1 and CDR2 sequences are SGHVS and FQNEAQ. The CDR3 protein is CASSFRTADTEAFF. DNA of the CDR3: TGTGCCAGCAGCTTCCGGACAGCCGACACTGAAGCTTTCTTT.

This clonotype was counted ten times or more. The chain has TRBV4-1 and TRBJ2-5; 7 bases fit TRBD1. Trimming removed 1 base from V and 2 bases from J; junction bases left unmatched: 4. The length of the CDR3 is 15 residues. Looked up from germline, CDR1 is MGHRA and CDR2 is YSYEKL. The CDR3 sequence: CASSQAPGQQETQYF. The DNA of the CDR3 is TGCGCCAGCAGCCAAGCACCGGGACAGCAAGAGACCCAGTACTTC.

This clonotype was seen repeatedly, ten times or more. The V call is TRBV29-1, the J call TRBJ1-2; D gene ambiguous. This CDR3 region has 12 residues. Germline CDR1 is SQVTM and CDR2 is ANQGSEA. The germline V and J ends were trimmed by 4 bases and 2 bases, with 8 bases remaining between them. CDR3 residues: CSVGAQNYGYTF. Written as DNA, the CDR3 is TGCAGCGTTGGTGCGCAGAACTATGGCTACACCTTC.